This paragraph covers one TCR beta chain sequence. The target antigen is unknown. Trimming pared 6 bases from V and 7 bases from J, leaving 13 bases between. There are 13 residues in the CDR3. Germline lookup yields CDR1 MNHEY and CDR2 SVGAGI. The table came from immunoSEQ multiplex PCR; TCRdb's copy has only in-frame clones and leaves some out. The sample holds about 120,000 clones, approximately 88% seen once. The data stem from a study of T cell responses to AZD1222 COVID-19 vaccine. Study findings and constraints: Donors were chiefly white British, with a greater number of females, and clonal diversity was perhaps underestimated. The study identified only five to seven AZD1222 recipients as seropositive at baseline.

The material sequenced was peripheral blood, taken on day 0 of AZD1222 vaccination. The chain employs TRBV6-5 and TRBJ1-5, with D hard to call. The sequence was collected from an adult in good health. The CDR3 nucleotides are TGTGCCAGCAGGGCCCCCGGCCAGCAGCCCCAGCATTTT. Its protein product is CASRAPGQQPQHF.